A selection of T cell receptor beta chains follows, all from one sample in a study of blood T cell repertoires in COVID-19. TCRdb's table, derived via immunoSEQ multiplex PCR, lists solely in-frame clones and lacks some. The table includes 500,000 or so clones, around 90% detected once. The sample consisted of PBMCs or T cells enriched from blood (not recorded which). These receptors came from a woman under 30 who had recovered from COVID-19. CDR3s include the opening cysteine and the closing phenylalanine or tryptophan. The order of the fields is D gene, J gene, V gene, CDR3 DNA, CDR3 protein. D genes are given only for firm matches.

D gene: TRBD1; J gene: TRBJ1-2; V gene: TRBV2; CDR3 DNA: TGTGCCAGCAGTACGGACAGGTTCTATGGCTACACCTTC; CDR3 protein: CASSTDRFYGYTF
D gene: TRBD1; J gene: TRBJ2-6; V gene: TRBV10-3; CDR3 DNA: TGTGCCATCAGTCGGGACAGTTCTGGGGCCAACGTCCTGACTTTC; CDR3 protein: CAISRDSSGANVLTF
D gene: -; J gene: TRBJ1-1; V gene: TRBV7-9; CDR3 DNA: TGTGCCAGCAGCTCCCAACCCCTGCGGGGTTGGGCTGAAGCTTTCTTT; CDR3 protein: CASSSQPLRGWAEAFF
D gene: TRBD2; J gene: TRBJ2-3; V gene: TRBV27; CDR3 DNA: TGTGCCAGCAGTTTCATCACCCGAAGTGAGCGGGGGGGCCTACAGGCGGTCACGCAGTATTTT; CDR3 protein: CASSFITRSERGGLQAVTQYF
D gene: -; J gene: TRBJ1-1; V gene: TRBV5-6; CDR3 DNA: TGTGCCAGCAGCTCCCGTGTGGGGGCGATGATAGCTGAAGCTTTCTTT; CDR3 protein: CASSSRVGAMIAEAFF
D gene: TRBD1; J gene: TRBJ1-6; V gene: TRBV6-2/TRBV6-3; CDR3 DNA: TGTGCCAGCAGTGGGACAGGGGGTAATTCACCCCTCCACTTT; CDR3 protein: CASSGTGGNSPLHF
D gene: TRBD2; J gene: TRBJ2-1; V gene: TRBV19; CDR3 DNA: TGTGCCAGTAGTCTCAGTGGGCGGGAGTGGTACGGGCAGTTCTTC; CDR3 protein: CASSLSGREWYGQFF
D gene: TRBD1; J gene: TRBJ1-1; V gene: TRBV3-1/TRBV3-2; CDR3 DNA: TGTGCCAGCAGCCCCCGTAGACAGGGGACTGAAGCTTTCTTT; CDR3 protein: CASSPRRQGTEAFF
D gene: -; J gene: TRBJ2-7; V gene: TRBV7-9; CDR3 DNA: TGTGCCAGCAGCTCTAATTCGCGGGGCGAGCAGTACTTC; CDR3 protein: CASSSNSRGEQYF
D gene: TRBD1; J gene: TRBJ2-7; V gene: TRBV19; CDR3 DNA: TGTGCCAGTAGTACCTGGGGACAGATCTACGAGCAGTACTTC; CDR3 protein: CASSTWGQIYEQYF
D gene: -; J gene: TRBJ2-2; V gene: TRBV4-2; CDR3 DNA: TGTGCCAGCAGCCAAGCCACAGAAATAGAGAACACCGGGGAGCTGTTTTTT; CDR3 protein: CASSQATEIENTGELFF